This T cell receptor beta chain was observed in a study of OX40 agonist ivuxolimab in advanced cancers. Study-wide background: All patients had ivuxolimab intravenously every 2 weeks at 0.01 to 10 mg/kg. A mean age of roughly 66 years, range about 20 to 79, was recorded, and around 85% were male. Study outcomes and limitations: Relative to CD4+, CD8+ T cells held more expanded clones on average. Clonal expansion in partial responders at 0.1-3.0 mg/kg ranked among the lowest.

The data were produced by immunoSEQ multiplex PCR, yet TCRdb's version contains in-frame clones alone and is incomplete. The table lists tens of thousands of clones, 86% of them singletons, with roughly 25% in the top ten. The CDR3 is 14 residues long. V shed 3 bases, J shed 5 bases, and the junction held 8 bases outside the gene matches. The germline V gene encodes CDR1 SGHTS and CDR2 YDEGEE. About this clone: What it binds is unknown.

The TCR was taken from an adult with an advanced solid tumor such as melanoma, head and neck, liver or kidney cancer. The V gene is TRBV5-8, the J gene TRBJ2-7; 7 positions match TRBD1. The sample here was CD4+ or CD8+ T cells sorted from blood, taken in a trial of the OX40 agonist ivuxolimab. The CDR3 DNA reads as TGTGCCAGCAGCTCCGGGACAGATTATAACGAGCAGTACTTC. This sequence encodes CASSSGTDYNEQYF. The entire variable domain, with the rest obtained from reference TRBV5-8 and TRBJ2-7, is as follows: EAGVTQSPTHLIKTRGQQATLRCSPISGHTSVYWYQQALGLGLQFLLWYDEGEERNRGNFPPRFSGRQFPNYSSELNVNALELEDSALYLCASSSGTDYNEQYFGPGTRLTVT.